Each of the 5 T cell receptor beta chains below was sequenced from the same sample in a study of shared clonotypes between healthy human individuals. The naive CD8 fraction comprised CD45RO-negative cells positively selected for CCR7 and excluded terminally differentiated effector memory CD45RA+ cells. Sequencing used immunoSEQ multiplex PCR; TCRdb keeps in-frame clones, though not all of them. The table lists roughly 2,000,000 clones, roughly 95% of them singletons. Sequenced sample: naive CD8+ T cells sorted from blood. Receptor source: a man between 18 and 29 years old in good health.

V usage is TRBV11-2 and J usage is TRBJ1-2; no firm D call. The germline CDR1 and CDR2 sequences are SGHAT and FQNNGV. This CDR3 comprises 14 residues. V lost 5 bases to trimming and J lost 0 bases, with 10 bases between them. Written as DNA, the CDR3 is TGTGCCAGCAGCCTCGACCCAGCTAACTATGGCTACACCTTC. It translates to CASSLDPANYGYTF.

This clone was seen only once. The rearrangement uses TRBV30 and TRBJ1-1; no clear D gene. The V end lost 2 bases, the J end lost 6 bases, and 7 bases lay between the germline ends. The CDR3 runs 11 residues. CDR1 is GTSNPN, CDR2 SVGIG, per germline (reference sequence). CDR3 amino acids: CAWSTGSEAFF. DNA for the CDR3: TGTGCCTGGAGTACGGGATCTGAAGCTTTCTTT.

V gene TRBV5-1 combines with J gene TRBJ1-1; no clear D gene. The V end lost 4 bases, the J end lost 6 bases, and 13 bases lay between the germline ends. The CDR3 runs to 13 residues. Germline CDR1 SGHRS, CDR2 YFSETQ. DNA for the CDR3: TGCGCCAGCAGCACCGGACCCCCGGCTGAAGCTTTCTTT. Amino acid sequence: CASSTGPPAEAFF.

As to this clone: The same CDR3 arises from other DNA sequences in this sample as well. This rearrangement joins TRBV6-5 to TRBJ2-7; D is uncertain. The length of the CDR3 is 13 residues. CDR1 is MNHEY and CDR2 is SVGAGI in the germline V gene. V lost 0 bases and J 2 bases, leaving 5 bases between the germline ends. As DNA, the CDR3 is TGTGCCAGCAGTTACTCAGGAGCCTACGAGCAGTACTTC. Residues: CASSYSGAYEQYF.

The chain carries TRBV19 and TRBJ2-1; 11 bases match TRBD2. V gave up 3 bases and J gave up 3 bases; unmatched junction bases: 10. This CDR3 has 18 residues. From germline, CDR1 is LNHDA and CDR2 SQIVND (reference sequence). The DNA of the CDR3 is TGTGCCAGTAGTATCGTAGGGCTAGCGGGGGGTGGCTACAATGAGCAGTTCTTC. Its protein is CASSIVGLAGGGYNEQFF.